These T cell receptor beta chains were read from a single sample in a study of cytomegalovirus exposure and HLA in healthy donors. The repertoire was sequenced with immunoSEQ multiplex PCR; TCRdb's copy has only in-frame clones and lacks some. The sample shows approximately 90,000 clones, over 85% of them seen only once. Sequenced input: PBMCs. These receptors were taken from a woman younger than 45 in good health and CMV-seropositive. CDR3s include the opening cysteine and the closing phenylalanine or tryptophan. A D gene is named only where the DNA matches it firmly. The size entry is marked missing in some rows and otherwise reads once, few, many or a size class.

TRBJ2-1 TRBD2 - TRBV29-1 CSGVASGNHEQFF TGCAGTGGTGTTGCTAGCGGGAATCATGAGCAGTTCTTC
TRBJ2-1 - once TRBV4-3 CASSQDRVLYAEQFF TGCGCCAGCAGCCAAGATCGGGTTTTGTATGCTGAGCAGTTCTTC
TRBJ2-5 TRBD2 - TRBV2 CASSNRGGGDQETQYF TGTGCCAGCAGTAATAGGGGCGGGGGGGATCAAGAGACCCAGTACTTC
TRBJ1-1 - - TRBV25-1 CASKESGMNTEAFF TGTGCCAGCAAGGAATCCGGGATGAACACTGAAGCTTTCTTT
TRBJ2-1 TRBD1 - TRBV6-5 CASSRTGAFYNEQFF TGTGCCAGCAGTCGGACAGGGGCTTTCTACAATGAGCAGTTCTTC
TRBJ2-3 - once TRBV28 CATRDSSTDTQYF TGTGCCACCAGGGACTCCAGCACAGATACGCAGTATTTT
TRBJ2-5 TRBD1 - TRBV5-4 CASSLQGDIWGTQYF TGTGCCAGCAGCTTGCAGGGGGATATTTGGGGGACCCAGTACTTC
TRBJ1-2 - - TRBV7-2 CASSLAEDGYTF TGTGCCAGCAGCTTAGCAGAGGATGGCTACACCTTC
TRBJ2-3 - once TRBV27 CASSMGQLTDTQYF TGTGCCAGCAGCATGGGACAACTCACAGATACGCAGTATTTT
TRBJ1-4 TRBD1 once TRBV2 CASSETGGGEKLFF TGTGCCAGCAGTGAAACAGGGGGGGGTGAAAAACTGTTTTTT
TRBJ1-2 TRBD1 - TRBV6-5 CASSTGDNYGYTF TGTGCCAGCAGTACAGGGGATAACTATGGCTACACCTTC
TRBJ2-1 TRBD2 - TRBV29-1 CSVDKLAGYEQFF TGCAGCGTTGATAAACTAGCGGGCTATGAGCAGTTCTTC
TRBJ2-7 - once TRBV7-2 CASSLTGNSYEQYF TGTGCCAGCAGCTTAACAGGGAATTCCTACGAGCAGTACTTC
TRBJ2-1 TRBD2 - TRBV7-6 CASSVKLAERTYNEQFF TGTGCCAGCAGCGTGAAACTAGCGGAAAGGACCTACAATGAGCAGTTCTTC
TRBJ1-5 - - TRBV7-8 CASSLADSRFSQPQHF TGTGCCAGCAGCTTAGCGGACAGTCGATTTAGTCAGCCCCAGCATTTT
TRBJ1-2 TRBD1 - TRBV9 CASSEGQATTNYGYTF TGTGCCAGCAGCGAGGGACAGGCGACTACTAACTATGGCTACACCTTC
TRBJ2-2 - - TRBV11-2 CASGEWTIYNTGELFF TGTGCCAGCGGCGAGTGGACTATTTACAACACCGGGGAGCTGTTTTTT
TRBJ2-7 - - TRBV7-2 CASSFDRLEQYF TGTGCCAGCAGCTTCGACAGGTTAGAGCAGTACTTC
TRBJ2-4 TRBD1 - TRBV6-6 CASSYPRDREKNIQYF TGTGCCAGCAGTTACCCCCGGGACAGGGAAAAAAACATTCAGTACTTC
TRBJ2-2 - few TRBV11-2 CASSRGGAGELFF TGTGCCAGCAGCCGAGGGGGTGCCGGGGAGCTGTTTTTT
TRBJ1-1 - - TRBV18 CASSLETNTEAFF TGTGCCAGCTCGCTAGAGACGAACACTGAAGCTTTCTTT
TRBJ2-1 TRBD2 - TRBV7-8 CASSFLTSGRADQFF TGTGCCAGCAGCTTCTTAACTAGCGGGAGGGCCGATCAGTTCTTC
TRBJ1-3 - - TRBV28 CASSSASRFSGNTIYF TGTGCCAGCAGTTCCGCATCTAGGTTCTCTGGAAACACCATATATTTT
TRBJ2-2 TRBD1 - TRBV28 CASSRTGGTGELFF TGTGCCAGCAGCCGGACAGGGGGCACCGGGGAGCTGTTTTTT
TRBJ2-5 - - TRBV20-1 CSVPSLETQYF TGCAGCGTCCCCTCCTTAGAGACCCAGTACTTC
TRBJ2-1 TRBD2 - TRBV19 CASSTDTSGRGNEQFF TGTGCCAGTAGTACAGACACTAGCGGGAGGGGGAATGAGCAGTTCTTC
TRBJ2-7 TRBD1 - TRBV5-4 CASSSRDRGRYEQYF TGTGCCAGCAGCAGCAGGGACAGGGGGCGGTACGAGCAGTACTTC
TRBJ2-7 - few TRBV30 CAWSVGGYEQYF TGTGCCTGGAGTGTGGGAGGCTACGAGCAGTACTTC
TRBJ2-3 - - TRBV19 CASSVTYRGRRTDTQYF TGTGCCAGTAGTGTAACTTATAGGGGCCGACGCACAGATACGCAGTATTTT
TRBJ2-1 - once TRBV18 CASSPPADEQFF TGTGCCAGCTCACCACCGGCGGATGAGCAGTTCTTC
TRBJ1-2 - - TRBV27 CASSRDPQDSANYGYTF TGTGCCAGCAGTCGGGACCCCCAGGACAGCGCTAACTATGGCTACACCTTC
TRBJ2-1 TRBD2 - TRBV5-1 CASSRTTPPGLAEFF TGCGCCAGCAGCCGGACCACCCCTCCGGGACTAGCCGAGTTCTTC
TRBJ1-3 - - TRBV9 CASGQTGSDTIYF TGTGCCAGCGGGCAGACAGGATCAGACACCATATATTTT
TRBJ1-3 - - TRBV15 CATSSRVSTGNTIYF TGTGCCACCAGCAGCAGGGTTTCTACGGGAAACACCATATATTTT
TRBJ2-1 TRBD2 - TRBV13 CASTLEIGSGTREQFF TGTGCCAGCACCCTAGAGATTGGTAGCGGGACTAGGGAGCAGTTCTTC
TRBJ1-1 TRBD1 - TRBV29-1 CSVAHDRVGEAFF TGCAGCGTTGCCCACGACAGGGTAGGTGAAGCTTTCTTT
TRBJ1-3 - - TRBV18 CASSPPFGNTIYF TGTGCCAGCTCACCACCCTTCGGAAACACCATATATTTT
TRBJ2-7 TRBD2 - TRBV28 CASSSLAGGTDEQYF TGTGCCAGCAGTTCCCTAGCGGGAGGGACTGACGAGCAGTACTTC
TRBJ2-1 TRBD2 - TRBV19 CASSIRRAGDQNEQFF TGTGCCAGTAGTATCAGACGAGCGGGAGATCAAAATGAGCAGTTCTTC
TRBJ2-2 - - TRBV29-1 CSARVDPNTGELFF TGCAGCGCCCGGGTTGACCCGAACACCGGGGAGCTGTTTTTT
TRBJ2-7 TRBD1 - TRBV5-4 CASSLGDRGYEQYF TGTGCCAGCAGCTTGGGAGACAGGGGTTACGAGCAGTACTTC
TRBJ1-3 TRBD1 - TRBV7-9 CASSRTGQGNSGNTIYF TGTGCCAGCAGCCGAACAGGACAGGGGAACTCTGGAAACACCATATATTTT
TRBJ2-5 - - TRBV7-2 CASSLVPGAETQYF TGTGCCAGCAGCTTAGTTCCGGGAGCGGAGACCCAGTACTTC
TRBJ2-7 - - TRBV28 CASSPVSREQYF TGTGCCAGCAGCCCCGTCTCTCGCGAGCAGTACTTC
TRBJ1-1 TRBD1 - TRBV23-1 CASKNETGRENTEAFF TGCGCCAGCAAGAACGAGACAGGGCGGGAGAACACTGAAGCTTTCTTT
TRBJ2-7 TRBD2 - TRBV11-2 CASSFSGKSSYEQYF TGTGCCAGCAGCTTTAGCGGGAAAAGCTCCTACGAGCAGTACTTC
TRBJ1-1 - - TRBV29-1 CSIQYFVADTGNTEAFF TGCAGCATTCAATACTTCGTGGCGGACACGGGGAACACTGAAGCTTTCTTT
TRBJ2-5 TRBD2 - TRBV10-2 CASSESGLAGLETQYF TGCGCCAGCAGTGAGTCGGGACTAGCGGGCCTTGAGACCCAGTACTTC
TRBJ2-3 - - TRBV30 CAWSALSPRGAQYF TGTGCCTGGAGTGCCCTCTCCCCCAGGGGCGCGCAGTATTTT
TRBJ2-3 - - TRBV10-3 CAISVGDYSTDTQYF TGTGCCATCAGTGTAGGGGATTATAGCACAGATACGCAGTATTTT
TRBJ1-3 - - TRBV28 CASREGFANGNTIYF TGTGCCAGCAGGGAGGGATTCGCTAATGGAAACACCATATATTTT
TRBJ2-7 TRBD2 - TRBV6-5 CASSPLSSGSYEQYF TGTGCCAGCAGTCCACTTTCTAGCGGCTCCTACGAGCAGTACTTC
TRBJ2-5 TRBD2 - TRBV2 CATPVFGRRETQYF TGTGCAACCCCGGTATTCGGGAGGCGCGAGACCCAGTACTTC
TRBJ1-1 - - TRBV27 CASSQIRSLVNTEAFF TGTGCCAGCAGTCAGATTCGGTCGCTAGTCAACACTGAAGCTTTCTTT
TRBJ2-2 TRBD2 - TRBV5-4 CASGRLAATGELFF TGTGCCAGCGGGAGGCTAGCGGCTACCGGGGAGCTGTTTTTT
TRBJ2-7 TRBD2 - TRBV11-2 CASSLGLAGTYEQYF TGTGCCAGCAGCTTAGGGCTAGCGGGAACCTACGAGCAGTACTTC
TRBJ2-1 TRBD1 once TRBV28 CASSQGQYNEQFF TGTGCCAGCAGCCAGGGACAGTACAATGAGCAGTTCTTC
TRBJ2-5 - - TRBV5-1 CASSANRAQETQYF TGCGCCAGCAGCGCTAACAGGGCCCAAGAGACCCAGTACTTC
TRBJ2-7 - - TRBV27 CASKRGRGYEQYF TGTGCCAGTAAACGGGGGAGAGGCTACGAGCAGTACTTC
TRBJ2-1 - - TRBV5-6 CASSLGPSTYNEQFF TGTGCCAGCAGCTTGGGGCCTTCAACCTACAATGAGCAGTTCTTC